Listed here are 27 T cell receptor beta chains from one sample, sequenced in a study of T cell repertoires in cytomegalovirus infection. Using its own MiXCR run on the reads, TCRdb lists one record per CDR3 protein. The sample has hundreds of thousands of distinct CDR3 sequences, roughly 33% seen once. No cognate antigen is known for these TCRs. This specimen was cultured PBMCs, taken from culture after CMV antigen stimulation. The receptors originated from a human donor in good health (CMV status not recorded). Some clones in this sample may be carry-over from other donors' samples.

This clonotype was found a few times. V is TRBV6-5 and J is TRBJ2-5, with a weak D call TRBD1 (5 bases). Trimming pared 0 bases from V and 4 bases from J, leaving 9 bases between. This CDR3 comprises 14 residues. Per germline, CDR1 MNHEY and CDR2 SVGAGI. The CDR3 DNA reads as TGTGCCAGCAGTTACTCGGGCCAGGGAGAGACCCAGTACTTC. As protein: CASSYSGQGETQYF.

This clonotype was picked up a small number of times. J is TRBJ2-5 and V is TRBV7-2; unclear D gene. Germline V gives CDR1 SGHTA, CDR2 FQGNSA. CDR3 size: 13 residues. V shed 3 bases and J shed 2 bases, with 7 bases lying between them. CDR3 region: CASSFRVQETQYF. DNA of the CDR3: TGTGCCAGCAGCTTTCGGGTGCAAGAGACCCAGTACTTC.

V and J are TRBV29-1 and TRBJ2-7; unclear D gene. The V gene lost 3 bases and the J gene lost 2 bases, with 5 bases spanning the gap. The CDR3 sequence is 11 residues long. Germline CDR1 is SQVTM and CDR2 is ANQGSEA. CDR3 coding DNA: TGCAGCGTTGACATAGCCTACGAGCAGTACTTC. This gives the protein CSVDIAYEQYF.

This clonotype was seen just once. The chain carries TRBV5-4 and TRBJ1-1, with 8 bases that match TRBD1. This CDR3 region has 17 residues. V lost 2 bases, J lost 0 bases, and 9 bases stayed unmatched. Germline values: CDR1 SGHNT, CDR2 YYREEE (reference sequence). The CDR3 DNA reads as TGTGCCAGCAGCTTCAACAGGGGGAAATGGATGAACACTGAAGCTTTCTTT. Translating gives CASSFNRGKWMNTEAFF.

This clonotype has only a few counts. V usage is TRBV7-2 and J usage is TRBJ2-5, with D perhaps matching TRBD1 (6 bases). Germline V gene lookup returns CDR1 SGHTA and CDR2 FQGNSA. This CDR3 spans 14 amino acids. Trimming left V 1 base short and J 5 bases short, with 11 bases between. CDR3 loop: CASSLGLGAETQYF. The CDR3 nucleotides read TGTGCCAGCAGCTTAGGCTTGGGGGCGGAGACCCAGTACTTC. The variable domain in full, with the rest retrieved from reference TRBV7-2 and TRBJ2-5, is GAGVSQSPSNKVTEKGKDVELRCDPISGHTALYWYRQSLGQGLEFLIYFQGNSAPDKSGLPSDRFSAERTGGSVSTLTIQRTQQEDSAVYLCASSLGLGAETQYFGPGTRLLVL.

This chain links TRBV27 with TRBJ2-3; TRBD2 might be the D (6 bases). The CDR3 runs 16 residues. With 7 bases removed from V and 7 bases from J, the gap between germline ends came to 24 bases. The germline CDR1 and CDR2 sequences are MNHEY and SMNVEV (reference sequence). CDR3 in DNA: TGTGCCAGCACCCCCTTGAGTTGGGCCGGAGGGAATACGCAGTATTTT. Translated, it gives CASTPLSWAGGNTQYF.

The chain is built from TRBV20-1 and TRBJ2-3; D unclear. The CDR3 runs to 10 residues. Trimming pared 6 bases from V and 6 bases from J, leaving 7 bases between. Germline loops: CDR1 DFQATT, CDR2 SNEGSKA (reference sequence). The CDR3 DNA sequence: TGCAGTGCAAGAAAGGATACGCAGTATTTT. It specifies CSARKDTQYF.

This clonotype occurred a few times. The V call is TRBV7-8, the J call TRBJ1-6, with 9 bases lining up with TRBD1. The CDR3 extends over 15 amino acids. J gave up 10 bases and V 2 bases, and 6 bases lay outside the gene matches. Germline V gene data show CDR1 as SGHVS and CDR2 as FQNEAQ. The CDR3 coding sequence is TGTGCCAGCAGCTTACTTGACAGGGGGAGATCACCCCTCCACTTT. Translation: CASSLLDRGRSPLHF.

The CDR3 loop reads CASSLLDRGHVTETQYF. In nucleotides, the CDR3 is TGTGCCAGCAGCTTATTAGACAGGGGGCATGTTACTGAGACCCAGTACTTC. This rearrangement joins TRBV7-6 to TRBJ2-5, with 10 bases lining up with TRBD1. Germline CDR1 is SGHVS and CDR2 is FNYEAQ. This CDR3 is built from 17 residues. V was clipped by 2 bases and J by 5 bases; unmatched bases: 11. The complete variable domain, with remaining parts taken from reference TRBV7-6 and TRBJ2-5, reads GAGVSQSPRYKVTKRGQDVALRCDPISGHVSLYWYRQALGQGPEFLTYFNYEAQQDKSGLPNDRFSAERPEGSISTLTIQRTEQRDSAMYRCASSLLDRGHVTETQYFGPGTRLLVL.

This clonotype was picked up a small number of times. The chain couples TRBV28 to TRBJ1-1, with D unresolved. Germline lookup yields CDR1 MDHEN and CDR2 SYDVKM. The germline V and J ends were trimmed by 7 bases and 4 bases, with 13 bases remaining between them. This CDR3 is built from 13 residues. The CDR3 DNA reads TGTGCCAGCATCCAGCCGGAGGGCACTGAAGCTTTCTTT. This gives the protein CASIQPEGTEAFF.

This clonotype was observed a few times. The genes are TRBV12-3 or TRBV12-4 and TRBJ2-5; 7 bases agree with TRBD2. The V gene end was trimmed by 3 bases and the J gene end by 4 bases; junction bases not matched to a gene: 11. The length of the CDR3 is 16 residues. The CDR3 DNA sequence: TGTGCCAGCAGTTTGGGCGGCACCTGGGGGGGAGAGACCCAGTACTTC. This codes for CASSLGGTWGGETQYF.

In this sample, this clonotype turned up once. V gene TRBV20-1 combines with J gene TRBJ2-1; 8 bases map to TRBD2. Germline CDR1 reads DFQATT; CDR2 reads SNEGSKA (reference sequence). The CDR3 is 15 residues long. Trimming removed 2 bases from V and 5 bases from J; junction bases left unmatched: 8. CDR3: CSARRGGGSDNEQFF. The CDR3 nucleotides are TGCAGTGCTAGACGGGGCGGGGGGTCTGACAATGAGCAGTTCTTC.

The sample holds many counts of this clonotype. The V gene is TRBV7-8, the J gene TRBJ2-4; D remains unclear. In germline, CDR1 is SGHVS, CDR2 FQNEAQ. CDR3 size: 17 residues. The V end was cut by 0 bases, the J end by 1 base, with 13 bases between. CDR3: CASSLAWGTLAKNIQYF. The CDR3 DNA reads as TGTGCCAGCAGCTTAGCGTGGGGAACCCTTGCCAAAAACATTCAGTACTTC.

Only a few counts were recorded for this clonotype. The chain uses TRBV4-1 and TRBJ2-7; TRBD2 matches 7 bases. CDR3 length: 16 residues. Germline V gene sequence: CDR1 MGHRA, CDR2 YSYEKL. Trimming at V came to 0 bases and at J to 5 bases, leaving 10 bases not matched to a gene. The CDR3 DNA sequence: TGCGCCAGCAGCCAAGAAGTTCTTCCTAGCGGAAACGAGCAGTACTTC. This codes for CASSQEVLPSGNEQYF.

The table lists this clonotype with a few counts. This chain links TRBV10-3 with TRBJ1-5; the D is unclear. CDR1 is ENHRY, CDR2 SYGVKD, per germline. Trimming stripped 6 bases from V and 6 bases from J, with 15 bases between. The CDR3 covers 14 residues. CDR3 sequence: CAISLNGRGQPQHF. CDR3 in DNA: TGTGCCATCAGCCTCAACGGGCGTGGTCAGCCCCAGCATTTT.

The rearrangement links TRBV20-1 to TRBJ1-1; no definite D call. Per germline, CDR1 DFQATT and CDR2 SNEGSKA (reference sequence). V lost 3 bases to trimming and J lost 1 base, with 3 bases between them. The CDR3 runs 11 residues. CDR3 coding DNA: TGCAGTGCTAGCCCGAACACTGAAGCTTTCTTT. Translation gives CSASPNTEAFF.

This chain connects TRBV7-2 to TRBJ1-1; D is uncertain. The CDR3 has 14 amino acids. Germline CDR1 is SGHTA and CDR2 is FQGNSA. Trimming removed 1 base from V and 1 base from J, with 7 bases in between. The CDR3 region is CASSLDPTNTEAFF. Here the CDR3 DNA reads TGTGCCAGCAGCTTAGACCCCACGAACACTGAAGCTTTCTTT.

A remark on this clonotype: Because the CDR3 is missing its conserved closing phenylalanine or tryptophan, this is likely a read error. The DNA is left out, because the CDR3 cannot be placed on it with certainty; the CDR3 is given as TCRdb lists it. This chain links TRBV20-1 with TRBJ2-7; the D segment call TRBD1 is taken from the table without a DNA check. Germline loops: CDR1 DFQATT, CDR2 SNEGSKA (reference sequence). From its first to its last residue, the CDR3 has 13 amino acids. CDR3: CSAREPSGPPGGL.

This clonotype was detected only a few times. This chain joins TRBV7-2 and TRBJ2-2; 9 nucleotides match TRBD2. V lost 6 bases to trimming and J lost 6 bases; unmatched junction nucleotides: 14. CDR3 size: 17 residues. Germline CDR1 reads SGHTA; CDR2 reads FQGNSA. CDR3 sequence: CASSAVTGTSFPGELFF. The CDR3 DNA is TGTGCCAGCAGTGCAGTGACCGGGACTAGCTTCCCCGGGGAGCTGTTTTTT.

This clonotype was detected ten times or more. This chain connects TRBV7-2 to TRBJ2-1, with 9 bases aligning to TRBD2. This CDR3 comprises 14 residues. The germline V gene has CDR1 SGHTA and CDR2 FQGNSA. With 0 bases clipped from V and 10 bases from J, the junction kept 4 bases outside the gene matches. The CDR3 DNA follows: TGTGCCAGCAGCTTAGCGGGACTAGCTGGGGAGCAGTTCTTC. Translating gives CASSLAGLAGEQFF. Complete variable domain (other parts from reference TRBV7-2 and TRBJ2-1): GAGVSQSPSNKVTEKGKDVELRCDPISGHTALYWYRQSLGQGLEFLIYFQGNSAPDKSGLPSDRFSAERTGGSVSTLTIQRTQQEDSAVYLCASSLAGLAGEQFFGPGTRLTVL.

This clonotype has just a few counts. This chain uses TRBV6-1 with TRBJ2-3; D tentatively fits TRBD1 or TRBD2 (5 bases each). Germline CDR1 MNHNS, CDR2 SASEGT. The V end lost 4 bases, the J end lost 1 base, and 9 bases lay between the germline ends. This CDR3 has 14 amino acids. The CDR3: CASSAGPGTDTQYF. CDR3 nucleotide sequence: TGTGCCAGCAGTGCGGGGCCAGGCACAGATACGCAGTATTTT.

This chain connects TRBV10-3 to TRBJ1-1; D is unclear. This CDR3 spans 13 amino acids. Trimming took 7 bases from V and 0 from J, leaving 9 bases between them. The germline V gene has CDR1 ENHRY and CDR2 SYGVKD. DNA for the CDR3: TGTGCCATCACTGACACCATGAACACTGAAGCTTTCTTT. Amino acids: CAITDTMNTEAFF.

The table lists this clonotype with many counts. V usage is TRBV7-2 and J usage is TRBJ2-7, with 7 bases lining up with TRBD1. Germline values: CDR1 SGHTA, CDR2 FQGNSA. The V segment lost 4 bases and the J segment 6 bases; nucleotides outside the gene matches: 9. The CDR3 runs 14 residues. The CDR3 here is CASSSRPGTVEQYF. The CDR3 bases are TGTGCCAGCAGCTCGCGACCCGGGACAGTCGAGCAGTACTTC.

This clonotype was recorded a few times. The V gene is TRBV12-3 or TRBV12-4, the J gene TRBJ1-1; D not resolved. V lost 1 base and J lost 1, with 13 bases in between. This CDR3 has 16 amino acids. CDR3 region: CASSLDFPVGNTEAFF. CDR3 bases: TGTGCCAGCAGTTTAGATTTCCCAGTCGGGAACACTGAAGCTTTCTTT.

The rearrangement links TRBV7-2 to TRBJ2-7; 12 bases map to TRBD2. Losses at the gene ends were 4 bases for V and 2 bases for J; bases not matched to a gene: 0. The CDR3 is 14 amino acids. Germline lookup yields CDR1 SGHTA and CDR2 FQGNSA. Here the CDR3 DNA reads TGTGCCAGCAGCTGGACTAGCGGGGCCTACGAGCAGTACTTC. As protein: CASSWTSGAYEQYF.

This clonotype has only a few counts. The chain couples TRBV27 to TRBJ2-1; 11 bases match TRBD1. The germline CDR1 and CDR2 sequences are MNHEY and SMNVEV (reference sequence). The V and J ends lost 1 base and 8 bases, in that order; junction bases with no gene match: 1. The CDR3 has 14 amino acids. CDR3 amino acids: CASSLWDRGDEQFF. DNA of the CDR3: TGTGCCAGCAGTTTATGGGACAGGGGGGATGAGCAGTTCTTC.

This rearrangement joins TRBV2 to TRBJ2-5; D unresolved. Germline CDR1 SNHLY, CDR2 FYNNEI. V was clipped by 4 bases and J by 2 bases, with 11 bases between them. The CDR3 has 14 amino acids. The CDR3 loop is CASSAGSRQETQYF. As DNA, the CDR3 is TGTGCCAGCAGTGCGGGTAGCAGACAAGAGACCCAGTACTTC.